This T cell receptor (beta chain) was sequenced in a study of blood T cell repertoires in COVID-19. Study at large: Acute and convalescent COVID-19 samples came from the United States, Italy and Spain. Sources were T cells, B-cell-depleted T cells, or PBMCs; the material itself was cDNA or gDNA.

The CDR3 is made up of 14 amino acids. Germline lookup yields CDR1 MDHEN and CDR2 SYDVKM. V was shortened by 3 bases and J by 2 bases, with 8 bases between the two germline ends. In the original processing: Using reference gene primer amplification, nucleated cell counts were estimated. Assay used: immunoSEQ multiplex PCR; TCRdb lists only in-frame clones, some missing. That table supplies the V and J calls and clone size; D and trimming were determined from the DNA. Here the sample spans roughly 250,000 clones, 79% being singletons. Sequencing was performed on peripheral blood. The TCR comes from a woman between 40 and 55 years old with active or convalescent COVID-19. This chain uses TRBV28 with TRBJ1-5, with unresolved D. For the CDR3, the DNA is TGTGCCAGCAGTTTTCTCGGGGGCAATCAGCCCCAGCATTTT. Residues: CASSFLGGNQPQHF.